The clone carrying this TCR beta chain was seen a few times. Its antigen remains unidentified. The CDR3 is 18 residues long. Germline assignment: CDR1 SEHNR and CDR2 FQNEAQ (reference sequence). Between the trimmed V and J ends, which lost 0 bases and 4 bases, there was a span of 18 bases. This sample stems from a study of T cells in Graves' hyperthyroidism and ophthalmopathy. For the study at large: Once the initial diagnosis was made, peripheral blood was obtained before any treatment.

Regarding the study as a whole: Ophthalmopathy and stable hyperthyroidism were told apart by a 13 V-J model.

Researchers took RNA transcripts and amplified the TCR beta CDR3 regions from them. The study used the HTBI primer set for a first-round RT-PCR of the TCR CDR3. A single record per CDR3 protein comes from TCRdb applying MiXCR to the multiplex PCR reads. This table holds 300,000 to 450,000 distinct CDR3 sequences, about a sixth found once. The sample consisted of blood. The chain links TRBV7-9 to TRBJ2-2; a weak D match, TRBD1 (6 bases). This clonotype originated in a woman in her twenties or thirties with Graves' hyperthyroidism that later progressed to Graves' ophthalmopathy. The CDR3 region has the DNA TGTGCCAGCAGCTTAGCGGGGGCTCAGACAGATTCCACCGGGGAGCTGTTTTTT. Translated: CASSLAGAQTDSTGELFF.